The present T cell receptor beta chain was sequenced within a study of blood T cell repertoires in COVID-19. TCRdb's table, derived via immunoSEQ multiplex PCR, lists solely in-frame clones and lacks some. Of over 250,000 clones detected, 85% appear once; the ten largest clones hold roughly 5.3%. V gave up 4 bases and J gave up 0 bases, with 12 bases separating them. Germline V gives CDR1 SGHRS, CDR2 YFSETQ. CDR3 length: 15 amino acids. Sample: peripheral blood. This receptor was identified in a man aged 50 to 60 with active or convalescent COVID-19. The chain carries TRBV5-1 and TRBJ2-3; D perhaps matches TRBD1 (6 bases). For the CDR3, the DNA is TGCGCCAGCAGCACCAGACAGGCGAGCACAGATACGCAGTATTTT. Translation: CASSTRQASTDTQYF.